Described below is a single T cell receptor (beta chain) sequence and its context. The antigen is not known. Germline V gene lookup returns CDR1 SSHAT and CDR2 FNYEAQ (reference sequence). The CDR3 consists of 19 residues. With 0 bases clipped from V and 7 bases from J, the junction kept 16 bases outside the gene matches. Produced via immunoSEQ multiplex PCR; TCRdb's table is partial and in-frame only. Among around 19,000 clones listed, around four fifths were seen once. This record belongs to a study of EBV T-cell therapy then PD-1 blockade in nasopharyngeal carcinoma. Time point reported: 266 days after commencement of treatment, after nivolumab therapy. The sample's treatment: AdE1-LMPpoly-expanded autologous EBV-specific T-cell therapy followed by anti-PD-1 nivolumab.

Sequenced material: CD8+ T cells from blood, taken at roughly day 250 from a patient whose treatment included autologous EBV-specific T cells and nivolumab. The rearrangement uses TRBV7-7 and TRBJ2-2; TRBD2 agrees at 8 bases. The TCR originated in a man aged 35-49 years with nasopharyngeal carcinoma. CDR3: CASSLAPVGRGGSNGELFF. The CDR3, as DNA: TGTGCCAGCAGCTTAGCCCCTGTAGGTCGGGGGGGCTCTAACGGGGAGCTGTTTTTT.